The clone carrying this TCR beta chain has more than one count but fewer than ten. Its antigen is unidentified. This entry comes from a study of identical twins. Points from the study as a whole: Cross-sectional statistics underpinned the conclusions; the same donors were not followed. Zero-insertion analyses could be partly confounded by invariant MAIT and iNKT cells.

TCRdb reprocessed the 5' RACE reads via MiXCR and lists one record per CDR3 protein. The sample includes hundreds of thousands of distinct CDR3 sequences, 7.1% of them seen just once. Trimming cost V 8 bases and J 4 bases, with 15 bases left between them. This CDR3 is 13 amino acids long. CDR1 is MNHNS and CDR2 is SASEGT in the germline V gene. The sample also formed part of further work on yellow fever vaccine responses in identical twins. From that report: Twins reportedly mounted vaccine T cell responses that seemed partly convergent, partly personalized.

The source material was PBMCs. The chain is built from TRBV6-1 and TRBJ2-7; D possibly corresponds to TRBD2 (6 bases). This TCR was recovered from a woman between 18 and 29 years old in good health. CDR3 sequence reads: CASAPGLSYEQYF. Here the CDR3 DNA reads TGTGCCAGCGCTCCGGGACTTTCGTACGAGCAGTACTTC.